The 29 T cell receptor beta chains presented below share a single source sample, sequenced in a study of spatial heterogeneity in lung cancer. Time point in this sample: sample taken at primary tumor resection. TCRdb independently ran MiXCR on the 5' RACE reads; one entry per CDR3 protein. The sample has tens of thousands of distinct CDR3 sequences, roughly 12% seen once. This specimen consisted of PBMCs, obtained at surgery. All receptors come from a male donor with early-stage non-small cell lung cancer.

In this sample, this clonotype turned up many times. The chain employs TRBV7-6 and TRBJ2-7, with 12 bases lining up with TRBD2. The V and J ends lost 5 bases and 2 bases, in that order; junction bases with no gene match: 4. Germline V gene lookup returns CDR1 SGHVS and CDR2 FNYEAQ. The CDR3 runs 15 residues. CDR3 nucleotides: TGTGCCAGCAGCACCCTAGCGGGGGGGCCCTACGAGCAGTACTTC. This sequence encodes CASSTLAGGPYEQYF. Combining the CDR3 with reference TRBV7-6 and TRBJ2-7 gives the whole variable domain GAGVSQSPRYKVTKRGQDVALRCDPISGHVSLYWYRQALGQGPEFLTYFNYEAQQDKSGLPNDRFSAERPEGSISTLTIQRTEQRDSAMYRCASSTLAGGPYEQYFGPGTRLTVT.

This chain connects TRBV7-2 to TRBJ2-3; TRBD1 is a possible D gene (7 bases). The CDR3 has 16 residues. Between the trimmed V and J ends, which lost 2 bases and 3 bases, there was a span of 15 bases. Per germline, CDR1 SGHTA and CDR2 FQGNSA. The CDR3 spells CASSLQRPGGTDTQYF. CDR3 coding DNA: TGTGCCAGCAGCTTACAGAGGCCAGGGGGGACAGATACGCAGTATTTT.

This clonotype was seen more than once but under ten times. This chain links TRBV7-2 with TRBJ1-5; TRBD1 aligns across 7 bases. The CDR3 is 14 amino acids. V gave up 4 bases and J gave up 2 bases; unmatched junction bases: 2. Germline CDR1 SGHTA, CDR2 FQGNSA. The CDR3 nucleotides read TGTGCCAGCAGCTCGACAGGGCGCAATCAGCCCCAGCATTTT. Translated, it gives CASSSTGRNQPQHF.

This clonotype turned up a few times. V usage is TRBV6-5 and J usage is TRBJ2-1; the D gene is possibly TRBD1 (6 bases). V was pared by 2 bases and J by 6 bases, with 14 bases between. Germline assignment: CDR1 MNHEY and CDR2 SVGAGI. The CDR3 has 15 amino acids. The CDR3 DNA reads TGTGCCAGCAGTTACAGAGCCCTAGGGGGCAATGAGCAGTTCTTC. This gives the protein CASSYRALGGNEQFF.

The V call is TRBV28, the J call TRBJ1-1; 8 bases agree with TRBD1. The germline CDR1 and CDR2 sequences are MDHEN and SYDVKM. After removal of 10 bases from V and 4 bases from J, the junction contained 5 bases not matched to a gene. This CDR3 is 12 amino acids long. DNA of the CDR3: TGTGCCACCACAGGGGGTTTCACTGAAGCTTTCTTT. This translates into CATTGGFTEAFF.

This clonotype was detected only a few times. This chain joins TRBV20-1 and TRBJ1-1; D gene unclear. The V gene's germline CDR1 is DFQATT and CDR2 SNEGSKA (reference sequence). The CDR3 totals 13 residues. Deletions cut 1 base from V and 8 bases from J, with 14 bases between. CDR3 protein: CSARVSVKGEAFF. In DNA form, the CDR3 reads TGCAGTGCTAGAGTTTCAGTTAAAGGGGAAGCTTTCTTT.

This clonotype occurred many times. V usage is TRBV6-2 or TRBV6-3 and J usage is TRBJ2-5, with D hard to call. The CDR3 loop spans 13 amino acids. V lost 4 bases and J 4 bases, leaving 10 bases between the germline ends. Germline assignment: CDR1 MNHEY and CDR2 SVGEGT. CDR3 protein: CASSSAFGETQYF. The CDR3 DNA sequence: TGTGCCAGCAGTTCTGCCTTTGGAGAGACCCAGTACTTC.

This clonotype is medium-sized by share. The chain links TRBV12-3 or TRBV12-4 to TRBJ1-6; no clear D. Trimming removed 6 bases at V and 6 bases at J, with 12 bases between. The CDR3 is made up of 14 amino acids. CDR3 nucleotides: TGTGCCAGCAGCCTCACTGAGATTAATTCACCCCTCCACTTT. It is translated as CASSLTEINSPLHF.

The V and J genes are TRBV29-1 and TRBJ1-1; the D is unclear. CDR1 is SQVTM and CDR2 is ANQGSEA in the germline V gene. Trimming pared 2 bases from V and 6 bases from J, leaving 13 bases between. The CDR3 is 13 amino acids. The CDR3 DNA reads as TGCAGCGTTGAAAAAGGTGTGGGGTCTGAAGCTTTCTTT. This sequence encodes CSVEKGVGSEAFF.

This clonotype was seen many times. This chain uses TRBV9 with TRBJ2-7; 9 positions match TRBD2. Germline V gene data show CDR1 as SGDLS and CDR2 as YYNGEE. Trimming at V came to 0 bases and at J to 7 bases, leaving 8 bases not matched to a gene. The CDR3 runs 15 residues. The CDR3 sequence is CASSVGLAGAREQYF. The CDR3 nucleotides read TGTGCCAGCAGCGTAGGTTTAGCGGGAGCAAGGGAGCAGTACTTC.

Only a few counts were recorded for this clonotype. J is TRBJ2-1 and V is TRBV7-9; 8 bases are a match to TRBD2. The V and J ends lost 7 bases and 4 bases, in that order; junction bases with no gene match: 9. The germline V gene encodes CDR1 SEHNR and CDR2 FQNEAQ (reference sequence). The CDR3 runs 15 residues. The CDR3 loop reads CASMRAGVVYNEQFF. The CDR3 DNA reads TGTGCCAGCATGCGAGCGGGGGTCGTGTACAATGAGCAGTTCTTC.

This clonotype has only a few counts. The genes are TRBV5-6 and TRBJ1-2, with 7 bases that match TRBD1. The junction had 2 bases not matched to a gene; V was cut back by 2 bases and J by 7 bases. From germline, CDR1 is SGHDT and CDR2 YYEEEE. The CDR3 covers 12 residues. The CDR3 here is CASSLWDSGYTF. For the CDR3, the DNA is TGTGCCAGCAGCTTATGGGACAGTGGCTACACCTTC.

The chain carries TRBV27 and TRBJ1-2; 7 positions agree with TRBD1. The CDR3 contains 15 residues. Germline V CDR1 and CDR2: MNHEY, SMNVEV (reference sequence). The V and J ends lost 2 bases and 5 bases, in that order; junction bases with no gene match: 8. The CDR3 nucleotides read TGTGCCAGCAGTTTAGCGATAGGACAGGATTATGGCTACACCTTC. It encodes CASSLAIGQDYGYTF.

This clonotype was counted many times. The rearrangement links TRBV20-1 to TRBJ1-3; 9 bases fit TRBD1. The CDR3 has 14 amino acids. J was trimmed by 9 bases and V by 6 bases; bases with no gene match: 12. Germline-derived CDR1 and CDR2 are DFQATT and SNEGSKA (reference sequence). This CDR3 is CSAQGQGGVGTIYF. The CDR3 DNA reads TGCAGTGCCCAGGGACAGGGAGGTGTGGGCACCATATATTTT.

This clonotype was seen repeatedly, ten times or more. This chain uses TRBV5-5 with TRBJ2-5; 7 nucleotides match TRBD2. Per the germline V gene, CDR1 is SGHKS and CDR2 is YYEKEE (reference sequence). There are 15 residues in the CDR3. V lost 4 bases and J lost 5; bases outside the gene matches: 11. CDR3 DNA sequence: TGTGCCAGCAGCCCGGCAGGCGGGAGTGGGGAGACCCAGTACTTC. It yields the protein CASSPAGGSGETQYF.

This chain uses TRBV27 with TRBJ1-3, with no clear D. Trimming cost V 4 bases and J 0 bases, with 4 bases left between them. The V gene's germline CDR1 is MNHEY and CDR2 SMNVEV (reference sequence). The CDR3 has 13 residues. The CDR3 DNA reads TGTGCCAGCAGTTCCCCCTCTGGAAACACCATATATTTT. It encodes CASSSPSGNTIYF.

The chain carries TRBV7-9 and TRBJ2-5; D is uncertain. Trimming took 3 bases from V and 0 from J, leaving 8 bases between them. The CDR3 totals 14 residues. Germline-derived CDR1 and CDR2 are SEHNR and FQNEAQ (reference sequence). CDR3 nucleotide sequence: TGTGCCAGCAGCTTCGACGGATACCAAGAGACCCAGTACTTC. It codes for CASSFDGYQETQYF.

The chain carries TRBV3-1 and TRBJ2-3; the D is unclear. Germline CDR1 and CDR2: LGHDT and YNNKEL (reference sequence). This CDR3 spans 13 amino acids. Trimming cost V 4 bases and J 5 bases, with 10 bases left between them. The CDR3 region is CASSPTYKDTQYF. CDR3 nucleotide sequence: TGTGCCAGCAGCCCGACCTATAAAGATACGCAGTATTTT.

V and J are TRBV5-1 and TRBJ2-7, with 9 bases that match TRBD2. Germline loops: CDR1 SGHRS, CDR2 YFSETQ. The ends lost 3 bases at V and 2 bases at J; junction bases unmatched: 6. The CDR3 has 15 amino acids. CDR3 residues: CASSYLAGTTYEQYF. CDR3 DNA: TGCGCCAGCAGCTACCTAGCGGGAACTACCTACGAGCAGTACTTC.

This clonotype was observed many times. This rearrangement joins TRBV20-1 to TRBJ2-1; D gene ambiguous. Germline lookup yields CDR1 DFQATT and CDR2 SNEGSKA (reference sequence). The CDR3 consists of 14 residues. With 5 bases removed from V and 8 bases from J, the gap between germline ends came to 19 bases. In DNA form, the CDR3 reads TGCAGTGCTCCCCCCCGCCTAGGCATCGATGAGCAGTTCTTC. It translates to CSAPPRLGIDEQFF.

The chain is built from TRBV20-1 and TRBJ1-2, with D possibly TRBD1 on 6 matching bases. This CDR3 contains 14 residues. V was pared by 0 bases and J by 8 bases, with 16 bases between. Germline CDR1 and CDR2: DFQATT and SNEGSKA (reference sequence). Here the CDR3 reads CSARDFGGLLGYTF. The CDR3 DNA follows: TGCAGTGCTAGAGATTTCGGGGGGCTTTTGGGCTACACCTTC.

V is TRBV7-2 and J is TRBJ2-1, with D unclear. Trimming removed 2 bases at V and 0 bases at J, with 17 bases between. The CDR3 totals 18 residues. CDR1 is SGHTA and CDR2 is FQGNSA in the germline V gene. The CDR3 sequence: CASSLFPLDRSSYNEQFF. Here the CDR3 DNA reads TGTGCCAGCAGCTTATTCCCCTTAGACCGAAGCTCCTACAATGAGCAGTTCTTC. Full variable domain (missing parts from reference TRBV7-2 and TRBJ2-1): GAGVSQSPSNKVTEKGKDVELRCDPISGHTALYWYRQSLGQGLEFLIYFQGNSAPDKSGLPSDRFSAERTGGSVSTLTIQRTQQEDSAVYLCASSLFPLDRSSYNEQFFGPGTRLTVL.

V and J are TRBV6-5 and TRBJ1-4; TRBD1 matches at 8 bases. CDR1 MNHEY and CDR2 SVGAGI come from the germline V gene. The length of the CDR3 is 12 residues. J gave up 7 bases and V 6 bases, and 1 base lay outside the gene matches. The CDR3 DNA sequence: TGTGCCAGCAGGGACAGGGCTGAAAAACTGTTTTTT. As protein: CASRDRAEKLFF.

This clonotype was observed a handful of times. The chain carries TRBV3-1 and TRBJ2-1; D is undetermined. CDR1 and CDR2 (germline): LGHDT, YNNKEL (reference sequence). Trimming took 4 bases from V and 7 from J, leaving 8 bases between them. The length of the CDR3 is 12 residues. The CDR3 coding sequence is TGTGCCAGCAGCCCCGCGGAGAATGAGCAGTTCTTC. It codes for CASSPAENEQFF.

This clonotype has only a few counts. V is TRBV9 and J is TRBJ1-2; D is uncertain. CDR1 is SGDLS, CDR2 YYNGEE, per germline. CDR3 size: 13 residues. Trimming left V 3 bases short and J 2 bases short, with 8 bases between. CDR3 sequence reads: CASSADHNYGYTF. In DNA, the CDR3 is TGTGCCAGCAGCGCGGACCACAACTATGGCTACACCTTC.

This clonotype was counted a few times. The CDR3 DNA reads TGTGCCAGCCGCGGATCGGAGACCCAGTACTTC. Translation: CASRGSETQYF. V gene TRBV11-1 combines with J gene TRBJ2-5; unclear D gene. CDR1 is SGHAT and CDR2 is FQDESV in the germline V gene (reference sequence). The CDR3 has 11 amino acids. V was trimmed by 8 bases and J by 5 bases, leaving 9 bases between them.

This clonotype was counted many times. CDR3 amino acids: CASSPPLDGANVLTF. In DNA form, the CDR3 reads TGTGCCAGCTCACCCCCCTTAGACGGGGCCAACGTCCTGACTTTC. The rearrangement uses TRBV18 and TRBJ2-6, with no clear D. This CDR3 is built from 15 residues. Germline lookup yields CDR1 KGHSH and CDR2 LQKENI. With 3 bases removed from V and 4 bases from J, the gap between germline ends came to 10 bases.

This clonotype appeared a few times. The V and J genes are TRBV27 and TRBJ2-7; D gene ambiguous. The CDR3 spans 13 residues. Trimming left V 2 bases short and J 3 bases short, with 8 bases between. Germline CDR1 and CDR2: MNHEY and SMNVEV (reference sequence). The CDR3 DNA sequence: TGTGCCAGCAGTTTAGGCCCGATCTACGAGCAGTACTTC. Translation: CASSLGPIYEQYF.

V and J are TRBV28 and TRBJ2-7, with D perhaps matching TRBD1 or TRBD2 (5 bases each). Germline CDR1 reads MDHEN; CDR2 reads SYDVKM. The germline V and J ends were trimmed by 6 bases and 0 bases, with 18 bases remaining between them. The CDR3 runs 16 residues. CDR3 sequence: CASSTRSGPSSYEQYF. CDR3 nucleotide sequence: TGTGCCAGCAGCACCCGGTCGGGGCCGAGCTCCTACGAGCAGTACTTC.